The 13 T cell receptor beta chains below were found in one sample sequenced in a study of blood T cells in healthy people across ages. Primers used in a second PCR of roughly 6 to 11 cycles were a sample-barcoded 5' primer and a J-beta primer mix. TCRdb independently ran MiXCR on the 5' RACE reads; one entry per CDR3 protein. The repertoire has roughly 640,000 distinct CDR3 sequences, approximately 30% of them found once; the top ten carry about 15%. Specimen: blood. All receptors derive from a woman aged 80 or older in good health.

In its sample, this clonotype was seen many times. The chain recombines TRBV4-2 with TRBJ2-3; 7 nucleotides agree with TRBD2. The CDR3 extends over 14 amino acids. Per the germline V gene, CDR1 is LGHNA and CDR2 is YNFKEQ. The V and J ends lost 6 bases and 2 bases, in that order; junction bases with no gene match: 5. Here the CDR3 reads CASRGEGDTDTQYF. The CDR3 DNA sequence: TGTGCCAGCAGGGGGGAGGGCGACACAGATACGCAGTATTTT.

This clonotype was found many times. The J gene is TRBJ2-3, the V gene TRBV20-1; 11 bases agree with TRBD2. Germline CDR1 and CDR2: DFQATT and SNEGSKA (reference sequence). Trimming cost V 6 bases and J 3 bases; bases outside gene matches: 8. This CDR3 comprises 15 residues. In nucleotides, the CDR3 is TGCAGTGCCATAGCGGGGGGGCCTGAGACAGATACGCAGTATTTT. Residues: CSAIAGGPETDTQYF.

The sample holds one count of this clonotype. The junction does not match germline at one end; this may be a read error. This chain connects TRBV4-2 to TRBJ2-5; 10 bases line up with TRBD2. Germline CDR1 LGHNA, CDR2 YNFKEQ. The CDR3 contains 17 residues. The CDR3 DNA follows: TGTGCCAGCAACCAAGAAAAAGTAGCGGGGGGATTTCAGACCCAGTACTTC. Its translation: CASNQEKVAGGFQTQYF.

CDR3 protein: CATSRDRGPGANEKLFF. CDR3 nucleotide sequence: TGTGCCACCAGCAGAGATCGGGGGCCGGGAGCTAATGAAAAACTGTTTTTT. The chain recombines TRBV15 with TRBJ1-4; D may be TRBD1 (6 bases). Trimming took off 0 bases at V and 3 bases at J, with 14 bases between the two ends. The CDR3 length is 17 residues. Germline V gives CDR1 LNHNV, CDR2 YYDKDF (reference sequence).

This clonotype appeared many times. V is TRBV20-1 and J is TRBJ2-7; D not resolved. Trimming removed 5 bases from V and 3 bases from J, with 14 bases in between. CDR1 and CDR2 (germline): DFQATT, SNEGSKA (reference sequence). The CDR3 loop spans 13 amino acids. CDR3 sequence reads: CSALSSAGYEQYF. The DNA for the CDR3 is TGCAGTGCTCTTTCCTCGGCAGGCTACGAGCAGTACTTC.

This clonotype was detected many times. V usage is TRBV9 and J usage is TRBJ2-3; D ambiguous. With 0 bases removed from V and 1 base from J, the gap between germline ends came to 12 bases. Germline V CDR1 and CDR2: SGDLS, YYNGEE. The length of the CDR3 is 16 residues. The CDR3 spells CASSVGDGRGTDTQYF. In DNA form, the CDR3 reads TGTGCCAGCAGCGTAGGCGACGGGCGTGGCACAGATACGCAGTATTTT.

The table lists this clonotype with a few counts. A much bigger clone sits one base away, suggesting this may be a read error. This chain uses TRBV9 with TRBJ2-5; D unresolved. Deletions cut 3 bases from V and 11 bases from J, with 17 bases between. The CDR3 runs 13 residues. Germline assignment: CDR1 SGDLS and CDR2 YYNGEE. This chain's CDR3 is CASSAASYNEQYF. CDR3 bases: TGTGCCAGCAGCGCGGCTTCCTACAATGAGCAGTACTTC.

This chain connects TRBV6-2 or TRBV6-3 to TRBJ1-1; D unresolved. Germline CDR1 reads MNHEY; CDR2 reads SVGEGT. Trimming stripped 7 bases from V and 0 bases from J, with 15 bases between. The CDR3 length is 15 residues. The CDR3 reads CASMGRNLMNTEAFF. For the CDR3, the DNA is TGTGCCAGCATGGGCAGAAACCTTATGAACACTGAAGCTTTCTTT.

This clonotype was counted ten times or more. V usage is TRBV5-8 and J usage is TRBJ2-7, with 9 bases aligning to TRBD1. The CDR3 is made up of 12 amino acids. Germline V gives CDR1 SGHTS, CDR2 YDEGEE. V lost 2 bases, J lost 12 bases, and 6 bases stayed unmatched. The CDR3 here is CASSFHRDRVYF. DNA for the CDR3: TGTGCCAGCAGCTTTCACCGGGACAGGGTGTACTTC.

This clonotype occurred a few times. The V call is TRBV12-5, the J call TRBJ1-6; unclear D gene. The germline V and J ends were trimmed by 0 bases and 1 base, with 16 bases remaining between them. The CDR3 spans 19 residues. CDR1 is LGHNT, CDR2 FRNRAP, per germline. The CDR3 bases are TGTGCTAGTGGTTTGGTACGGCCGCTCCTTGGGTCCTATAATTCACCCCTCCACTTT. Encoded protein: CASGLVRPLLGSYNSPLHF.

Concerning this clonotype itself: The CDR3 does not end in the conserved phenylalanine or tryptophan, so this is likely a read error. This chain uses TRBV5-1 with TRBJ2-1, with D perhaps TRBD2 (5 bases). TRBJ2-7 matches the DNA end more closely, so the J call is doubtful. The germline gives CDR1 SGHRS, CDR2 YFSETQ. This CDR3 has 15 residues. The CDR3 region is CASSLVAEVYNEQYY. The CDR3 nucleotides are TGCGCCAGCAGCTTGGTCGCGGAGGTATACAATGAGCAGTACTAC.

This clonotype showed up many times. The V call is TRBV6-2 or TRBV6-3, the J call TRBJ2-7, with D tentatively TRBD2 (5 bases). The V gene's germline CDR1 is MNHEY and CDR2 SVGEGT. With 6 bases removed from V and 0 bases from J, the gap between germline ends came to 24 bases. The CDR3 loop spans 18 amino acids. The CDR3 DNA follows: TGTGCCAGCAGAACGGGTCGTCGAAGCGGTTCTTTCTCCTACGAGCAGTACTTC. Translated: CASRTGRRSGSFSYEQYF.

This clonotype was observed many times. V is TRBV10-3 and J is TRBJ2-7, with TRBD1 matching 10 bases. Germline V gives CDR1 ENHRY, CDR2 SYGVKD. After removal of 4 bases from V and 4 bases from J, the junction contained 4 bases not matched to a gene. The CDR3 contains 14 residues. The CDR3 here is CAISAGQGKYEQYF. CDR3 nucleotides: TGTGCCATCAGTGCGGGACAGGGGAAGTACGAGCAGTACTTC.